Reported below is one T cell receptor (beta chain). The TCRbeta library incorporated unique molecular identifiers. TCRdb re-derived calls from the PCR reads in MiXCR, one entry per CDR3 protein. The data contain more than 550,000 distinct CDR3 sequences, about 10% of them singletons. The data originate from a study of T-cell reconstitution after alpha-beta-depleted transplantation in children. The clonotype comes from a human donor who donated a stem cell graft to a child with acute myeloid leukemia. The material was PBMCs from the stem cell graft donor, obtained from the stem cell graft.

The CDR3 protein is CSATPPGLDNSPLHF. In DNA form, the CDR3 reads TGCAGTGCAACTCCTCCGGGACTGGATAATTCACCCCTCCACTTT. The genes are TRBV20-1 and TRBJ1-6; possibly TRBD1 for D (5 bases). Trimming left V 6 bases short and J 5 bases short, with 17 bases between. Per the germline V gene, CDR1 is DFQATT and CDR2 is SNEGSKA (reference sequence). The CDR3 extends over 15 amino acids.